This record concerns one TCR beta chain sequence. This record belongs to a study of blood T cell repertoires in COVID-19. Whole-study context: Nucleic acid was either cDNA or gDNA, and it came from T cells, B-cell-depleted T cells, or PBMCs.

V gave up 3 bases and J gave up 0 bases; unmatched junction bases: 13. The CDR3 covers 20 residues. CDR1 and CDR2 from the germline V gene are WNHNN and SYGVQD (reference sequence). Assay: immunoSEQ multiplex PCR; the TCRdb copy retains only in-frame clones and omits some. The sample shows roughly 36,000 clones, 90% of them seen only once. Material for sequencing was peripheral blood. The TCR comes from a man between 60 and 75 years old with active or convalescent COVID-19. This chain uses TRBV10-1 with TRBJ2-1; 11 positions match TRBD2. The CDR3 DNA is TGCGCCAGCAGTGACTCTGGGGGACTAGCGGAGGGGGCCTCCTACAATGAGCAGTTCTTC. This encodes CASSDSGGLAEGASYNEQFF.